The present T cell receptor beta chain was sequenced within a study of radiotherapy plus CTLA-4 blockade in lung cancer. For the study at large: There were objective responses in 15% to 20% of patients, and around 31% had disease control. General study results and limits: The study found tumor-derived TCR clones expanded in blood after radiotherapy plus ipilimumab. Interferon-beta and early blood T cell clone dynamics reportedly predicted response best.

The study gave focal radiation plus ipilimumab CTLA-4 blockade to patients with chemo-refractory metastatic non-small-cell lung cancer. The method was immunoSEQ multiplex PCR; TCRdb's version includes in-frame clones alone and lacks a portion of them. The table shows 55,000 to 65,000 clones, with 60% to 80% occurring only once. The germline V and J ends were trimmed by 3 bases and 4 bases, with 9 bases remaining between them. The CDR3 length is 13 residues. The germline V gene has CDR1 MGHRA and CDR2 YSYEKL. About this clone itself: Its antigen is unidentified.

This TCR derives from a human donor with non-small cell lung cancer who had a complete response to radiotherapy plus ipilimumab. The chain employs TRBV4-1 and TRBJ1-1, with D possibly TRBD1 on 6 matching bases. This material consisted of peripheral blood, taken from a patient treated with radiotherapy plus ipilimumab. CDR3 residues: CASSQRGATEAFF. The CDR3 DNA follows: TGCGCCAGCAGCCAGCGGGGGGCCACTGAAGCTTTCTTT.